The 2 T cell receptor beta chains below were found in one sample sequenced in a study of PD-1 blockade in classical Hodgkin lymphoma. The table came from immunoSEQ multiplex PCR; TCRdb's copy has only in-frame clones and leaves some out. Of approximately 17,000 clones in the sample, about 65% were seen once. Time point: cycle 4 day 1 (C4D1), after more than 5 weeks of nivolumab. Every one of the patients relapsed after autologous stem cell transplantation (brentuximab vedotin exposure was variable). The input for sequencing was peripheral blood mononuclear cells (PBMCs), taken before the fourth cycle of nivolumab. Receptors were obtained from a human donor with classical Hodgkin lymphoma.

This clone was detected a few times. The rearrangement uses TRBV10-1 and TRBJ2-7; TRBD2 matches at 14 bases. The CDR3 has 18 residues. From germline, CDR1 is WNHNN and CDR2 SYGVQD (reference sequence). V shed 8 bases, J shed 4 bases, and the junction held 16 bases outside the gene matches. The CDR3 sequence: CASLALGTSGSMPYEQYF. The CDR3 DNA sequence: TGCGCCAGCTTGGCCCTTGGGACTAGCGGGAGTATGCCTTACGAGCAGTACTTC.

The chain has TRBV6-4 and TRBJ1-1; 8 positions match TRBD1. This CDR3 region has 15 residues. V lost 6 bases to trimming and J lost 1 base; unmatched junction nucleotides: 7. CDR1 and CDR2 from the germline V gene are MRHNA and SNTAGT. Here the CDR3 DNA reads TGTGCCAGCAGAAGTAGAGGACAGGGGAACACTGAAGCTTTCTTT. Amino acids: CASRSRGQGNTEAFF.